This section outlines one TCR beta chain sequence together with its context. Its target is not known. This entry is derived from a study of cytomegalovirus exposure and HLA in healthy donors. Findings and limits, study-wide: It is likely that the observed cluster of highly shared sequence variants was a sequencing artifact. Later analysis identified several of the most significant clusters that appeared linked to common viral pathogens.

Researchers ran the PCR with 60 Vbeta and 13 Jbeta primers. The method was immunoSEQ multiplex PCR; TCRdb's version includes in-frame clones alone and lacks a portion of them. Its table records some 64,000 clones. The CDR3 loop spans 15 amino acids. Germline values: CDR1 LNHNV, CDR2 YYDKDF (reference sequence). The V end lost 0 bases, the J end lost 4 bases, and 13 bases lay between the germline ends. This TCR derives from a woman aged 25 to 45 in good health and CMV-seronegative. Input material: PBMCs. The chain joins TRBV15 to TRBJ2-7; weak D call: TRBD1 (5 bases). The DNA for the CDR3 is TGTGCCACCAGCAGAGATGTGGCAGGGAATTACGAGCAGTACTTC. Its translation: CATSRDVAGNYEQYF.